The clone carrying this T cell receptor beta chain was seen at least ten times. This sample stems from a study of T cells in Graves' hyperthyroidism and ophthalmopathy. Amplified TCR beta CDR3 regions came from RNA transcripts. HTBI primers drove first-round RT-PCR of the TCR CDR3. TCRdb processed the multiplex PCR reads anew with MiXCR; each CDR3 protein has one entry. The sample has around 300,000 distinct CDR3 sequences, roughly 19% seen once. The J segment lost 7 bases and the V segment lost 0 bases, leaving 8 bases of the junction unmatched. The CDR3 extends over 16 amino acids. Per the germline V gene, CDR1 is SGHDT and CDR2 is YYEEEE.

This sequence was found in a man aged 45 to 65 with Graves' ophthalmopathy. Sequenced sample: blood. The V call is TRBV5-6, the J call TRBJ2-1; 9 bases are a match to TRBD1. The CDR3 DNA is TGTGCCAGCAGCTTGGTTGGGACAGGGAATAGGAATGAGCAGTTCTTC. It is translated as CASSLVGTGNRNEQFF.